This T cell receptor (beta chain) is drawn from a study of tumor and adjacent non-tumor tissue in lung cancer. CDR1 is MRHNA, CDR2 SNTAGT, per germline. This CDR3 spans 13 amino acids. Worth noting for this clonotype: What it binds is unknown. The junction does not match germline at one end; this may be a read error.

Study-wide findings and caveats: Shorter survival was associated with higher TCR diversity in tumors. In normal lung, the top 100 clones were significantly more dominant than in tumor. Tumor tissue had significantly higher TCR diversity than normal lung.

RNA was extracted from bulk tissue without any cell sorting. The normal lung tissue was taken more than 3 cm from the tumor edge. Between August and November 2014, newly diagnosed, chemotherapy-naive lung cancer patients underwent thoracic surgery in China. A modified ARM-PCR protocol with three rounds of nested PCR amplified TCRbeta. TCRdb processed the multiplex PCR reads anew with MiXCR; each CDR3 protein has one entry. The table includes some 80,000 distinct CDR3 sequences, about four fifths detected once. The TCR comes from a man aged 55 to 70 with non-small cell lung cancer. The V call is TRBV6-4, the J call TRBJ2-2; D assignment may be TRBD1 or TRBD2 (7 bases each). The sequenced sample was distant non-tumor lung tissue. The CDR3 DNA follows: TGTGCCAGCAGCACAGGGGACACCGGGGGGCTGCTTTTT. Its protein product is CASSTGDTGGLLF.